This TCR beta chain appears in the sequencing data of a study of cytomegalovirus exposure and HLA in healthy donors. This clone came up a few times. V was clipped by 0 bases and J by 7 bases, with 6 bases between them. The CDR3 has 13 amino acids. Germline values: CDR1 MRHNA, CDR2 SNTAGT. A multiplex PCR was run with 60 Vbeta primers and 13 Jbeta primers. Clones were sequenced by immunoSEQ multiplex PCR, and TCRdb holds only the in-frame ones, with some missing. The sample has about 190,000 clones; 80% to 90% are singletons. The sequence derives from a man aged 40-49 years in good health and CMV-seropositive. Sequencing was carried out using PBMCs. V usage is TRBV6-4 and J usage is TRBJ2-2; D call uncertain. CDR3: CASSDSDIGELFF. CDR3 DNA sequence: TGTGCCAGCAGTGACTCTGACATCGGGGAGCTGTTTTTT.